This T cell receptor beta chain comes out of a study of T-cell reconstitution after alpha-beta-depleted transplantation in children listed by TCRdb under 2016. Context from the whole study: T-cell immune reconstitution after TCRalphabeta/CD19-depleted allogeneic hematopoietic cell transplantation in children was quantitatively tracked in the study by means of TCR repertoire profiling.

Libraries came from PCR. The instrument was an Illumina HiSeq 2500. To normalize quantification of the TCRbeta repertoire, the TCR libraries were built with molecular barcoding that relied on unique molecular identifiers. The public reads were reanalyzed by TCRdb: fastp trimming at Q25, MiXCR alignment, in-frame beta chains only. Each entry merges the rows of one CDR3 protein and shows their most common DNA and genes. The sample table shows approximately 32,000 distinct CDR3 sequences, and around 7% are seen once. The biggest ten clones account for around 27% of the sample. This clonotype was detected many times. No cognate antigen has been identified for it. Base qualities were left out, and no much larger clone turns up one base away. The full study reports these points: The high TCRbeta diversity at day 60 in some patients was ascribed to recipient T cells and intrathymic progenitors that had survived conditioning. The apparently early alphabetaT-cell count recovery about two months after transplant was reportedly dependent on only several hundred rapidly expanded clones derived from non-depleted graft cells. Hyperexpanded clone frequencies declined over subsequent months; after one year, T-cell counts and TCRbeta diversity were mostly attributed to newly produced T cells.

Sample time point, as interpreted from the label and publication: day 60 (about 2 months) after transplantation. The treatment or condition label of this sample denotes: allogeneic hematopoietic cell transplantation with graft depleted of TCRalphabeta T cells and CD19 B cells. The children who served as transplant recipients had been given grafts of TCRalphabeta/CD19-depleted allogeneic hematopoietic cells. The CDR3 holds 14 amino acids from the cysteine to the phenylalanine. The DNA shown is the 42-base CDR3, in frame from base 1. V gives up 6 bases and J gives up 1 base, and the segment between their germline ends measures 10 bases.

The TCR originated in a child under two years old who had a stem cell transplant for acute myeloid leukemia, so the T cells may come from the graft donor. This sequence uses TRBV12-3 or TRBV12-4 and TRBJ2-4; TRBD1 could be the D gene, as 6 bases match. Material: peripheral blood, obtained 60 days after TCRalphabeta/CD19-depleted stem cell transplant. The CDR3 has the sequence CASSQRGAKNIQYF. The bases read TGTGCCAGCAGCCAGAGGGGGGCCAAAAACATTCAGTACTTC.